Shown below are 11 T cell receptor beta chains from a single sample sequenced in a study of blood T cells in healthy people across ages. The second PCR ran about 6 to 12 cycles with a sample-barcoded 5' primer and J-beta primers. TCRdb recomputed calls from the 5' RACE reads with MiXCR, one row per CDR3 protein. The sample includes 800,000 to 900,000 distinct CDR3 sequences, 62% of them seen just once. Sequencing was done on a sample of blood. The receptors stem from a man aged 25-45 years in good health.

This chain uses TRBV4-2 with TRBJ1-4; 9 nucleotides agree with TRBD1. Germline V lookup: CDR1 LGHNA, CDR2 YNFKEQ. V dropped 4 bases and J dropped 5; count of bases not matched to a gene: 5. This CDR3 contains 15 residues. The CDR3 is CASSLLDRGNEKLFF. The CDR3 nucleotides are TGTGCCAGCAGCCTCCTGGACAGGGGAAATGAAAAACTGTTTTTT.

The gene calls are TRBV7-9 and TRBJ2-7; D may be TRBD2 (5 bases). This CDR3 spans 12 amino acids. The V and J ends lost 4 bases and 7 bases respectively, with 11 bases between them. CDR1 and CDR2 from the germline V gene are SEHNR and FQNEAQ (reference sequence). This chain's CDR3 is CASSSLRGEQYF. The CDR3 coding sequence is TGTGCCAGCAGCTCCTTACGAGGGGAGCAGTACTTC.

J is TRBJ2-1 and V is TRBV10-3; TRBD1 is a possible D gene (6 bases). The CDR3 runs 16 residues. V lost 3 bases and J lost 0, with 12 bases in between. Per germline, CDR1 ENHRY and CDR2 SYGVKD. In DNA, the CDR3 is TGTGCCATCAGTGAACAGGGCCCGAGCTCCTACAATGAGCAGTTCTTC. Translated: CAISEQGPSSYNEQFF.

For this clonotype: This may be a read error: a much more frequent sequence differs by one nucleotide. This rearrangement joins TRBV12-3 or TRBV12-4 to TRBJ2-5, with D possibly being TRBD2 (5 bases). The length of the CDR3 is 14 residues. V dropped 3 bases and J dropped 11 bases, with 19 bases sitting between them. The CDR3 DNA reads TGTGCCAGCAGTTTGGGAGCGGAGGTGAATGAGCAGTACTTC. This sequence encodes CASSLGAEVNEQYF.

The chain is built from TRBV6-5 and TRBJ2-7, with D maybe TRBD2 (5 bases). Matching the DNA end better, TRBJ2-4 makes the J call doubtful. This CDR3 region has 14 residues. Germline V gene data show CDR1 as MNHEY and CDR2 as SVGAGI. The CDR3 sequence is CASSPPAAGNIQYF. The CDR3 DNA follows: TGTGCCAGCAGTCCCCCCGCCGCGGGAAACATTCAGTACTTC.

The rearrangement joins TRBV5-1 to TRBJ2-7, with 7 bases fitting TRBD2. V shed 2 bases, J shed 0 bases, and the junction held 8 bases outside the gene matches. This CDR3 contains 16 residues. The germline CDR1 and CDR2 sequences are SGHRS and YFSETQ. CDR3 coding DNA: TGCGCCAGCAGCTTAGCCGAGGCGGGGGTCTCCTACGAGCAGTACTTC. Translation: CASSLAEAGVSYEQYF. Full variable domain (outside the CDR3, taken from reference TRBV5-1 and TRBJ2-7): KAGVTQTPRYLIKTRGQQVTLSCSPISGHRSVSWYQQTPGQGLQFLFEYFSETQRNKGNFPGRFSGRQFSNSRSEMNVSTLELGDSALYLCASSLAEAGVSYEQYFGPGTRLTVT.

The chain couples TRBV12-3 or TRBV12-4 to TRBJ1-2; 7 bases are a match to TRBD1. V shed 4 bases and J 12 bases; nucleotides not matched to a gene: 14. This CDR3 has 14 residues. CDR3 nucleotide sequence: TGTGCCAGCAGTTCCCAGGGGGGGGCGTTAGTCAACACCTTC. It translates to CASSSQGGALVNTF.

J is TRBJ2-7 and V is TRBV9; TRBD2 matches 9 bases. The CDR3 sequence is 14 residues long. CDR1 SGDLS and CDR2 YYNGEE come from the germline V gene. V was pared by 7 bases and J by 5 bases, with 10 bases of the junction left unmatched. CDR3 sequence: CASALGTSSHEQYF. The CDR3 DNA sequence: TGTGCCAGCGCGCTTGGGACTAGCAGCCACGAGCAGTACTTC.

This clonotype was counted a few times. This sequence joins TRBV4-3 and TRBJ2-5; D is possibly TRBD2 (6 bases). The CDR3 sequence is 15 residues long. V was cut by 1 base and J by 2 bases, with 11 bases left in between. The germline CDR1 and CDR2 sequences are LGHNA and YSLEER. In DNA form, the CDR3 reads TGCGCCAGCAGCCAAGGTCCGGGGGATCAAGAGACCCAGTACTTC. This sequence encodes CASSQGPGDQETQYF.

V usage is TRBV7-9 and J usage is TRBJ2-1, with unresolved D. There are 13 residues in the CDR3. Germline V CDR1 and CDR2: SEHNR, FQNEAQ (reference sequence). The V end was cut by 5 bases, the J end by 7 bases, with 12 bases between. CDR3 loop: CASSLGPLNEQFF. CDR3 coding DNA: TGTGCCAGCAGCCTAGGTCCCCTAAATGAGCAGTTCTTC. Full variable domain (rest looked up from reference TRBV7-9 and TRBJ2-1): DTGVSQNPRHKITKRGQNVTFRCDPISEHNRLYWYRQTLGQGPEFLTYFQNEAQLEKSRLLSDRFSAERPKGSFSTLEIQRTEQGDSAMYLCASSLGPLNEQFFGPGTRLTVL.

About this clonotype: One junction end does not reproduce the germline sequence, and a read error may be involved. The rearrangement uses TRBV3-1 and TRBJ2-1; unclear D gene. Germline CDR1 reads LGHDT; CDR2 reads YNNKEL (reference sequence). The CDR3 runs 18 residues. The CDR3 nucleotides read TGTGCCGGCAGCCAATTTTCCTTTGACGGCCGTAGGGACAATGAGCAGTTCTTC. Its protein product is CAGSQFSFDGRRDNEQFF.